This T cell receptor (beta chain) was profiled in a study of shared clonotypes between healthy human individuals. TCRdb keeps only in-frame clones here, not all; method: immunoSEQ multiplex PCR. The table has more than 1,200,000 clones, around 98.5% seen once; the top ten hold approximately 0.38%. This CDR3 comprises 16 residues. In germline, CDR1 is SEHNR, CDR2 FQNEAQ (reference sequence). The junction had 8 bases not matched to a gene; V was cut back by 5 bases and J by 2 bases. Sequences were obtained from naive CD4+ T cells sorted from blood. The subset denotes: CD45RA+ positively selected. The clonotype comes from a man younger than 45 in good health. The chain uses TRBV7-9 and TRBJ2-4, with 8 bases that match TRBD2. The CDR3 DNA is TGTGCCAGCAGCCCCCGGGAGGGCCTTCCCAAAAACATTCAGTACTTC. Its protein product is CASSPREGLPKNIQYF.